This T cell receptor beta chain is from a study of OX40 agonist ivuxolimab in advanced cancers. Turning to the study itself: Of the participants, approximately 38% had some prior anti-PD-1, anti-PD-L1 or anti-CTLA-4 therapy, which was allowed.

Data came from immunoSEQ multiplex PCR; TCRdb stores just in-frame clones and leaves some out. This sample has approximately 49,000 clones, with about four fifths found just once. This specimen consisted of CD4+ or CD8+ T cells sorted from blood, obtained in a trial of the OX40 agonist ivuxolimab. This TCR was sampled from an adult with an advanced solid tumor such as melanoma, head and neck, liver or kidney cancer.

This CDR3 reads CASSDAGGRTDTQYF. CDR3 bases: TGTGCCAGCAGTGACGCGGGGGGGAGAACAGATACGCAGTATTTT. The gene calls are TRBV2 and TRBJ2-3; 9 bases align to TRBD2. J gave up 3 bases and V 3 bases, and 4 bases lay outside the gene matches. Germline assignment: CDR1 SNHLY and CDR2 FYNNEI. This CDR3 is built from 15 residues.